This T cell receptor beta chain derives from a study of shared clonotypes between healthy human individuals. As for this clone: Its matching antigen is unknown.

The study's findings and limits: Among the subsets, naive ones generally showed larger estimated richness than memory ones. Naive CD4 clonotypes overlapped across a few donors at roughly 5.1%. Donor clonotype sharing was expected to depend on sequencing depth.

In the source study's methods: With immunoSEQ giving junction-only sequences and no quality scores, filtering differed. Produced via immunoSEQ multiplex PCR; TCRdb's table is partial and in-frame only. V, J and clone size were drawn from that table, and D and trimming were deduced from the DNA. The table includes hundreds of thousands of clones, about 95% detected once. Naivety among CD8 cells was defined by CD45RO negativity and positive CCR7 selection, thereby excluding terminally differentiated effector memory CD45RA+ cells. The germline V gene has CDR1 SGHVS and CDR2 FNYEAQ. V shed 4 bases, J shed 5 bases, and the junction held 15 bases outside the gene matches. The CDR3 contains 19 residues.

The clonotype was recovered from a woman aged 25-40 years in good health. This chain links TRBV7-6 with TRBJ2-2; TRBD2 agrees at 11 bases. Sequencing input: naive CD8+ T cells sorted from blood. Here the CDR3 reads CASSSSASGRSPLTGELFF. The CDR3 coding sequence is TGTGCCAGCAGCTCGAGTGCTAGCGGGAGGTCCCCGTTGACCGGGGAGCTGTTTTTT.